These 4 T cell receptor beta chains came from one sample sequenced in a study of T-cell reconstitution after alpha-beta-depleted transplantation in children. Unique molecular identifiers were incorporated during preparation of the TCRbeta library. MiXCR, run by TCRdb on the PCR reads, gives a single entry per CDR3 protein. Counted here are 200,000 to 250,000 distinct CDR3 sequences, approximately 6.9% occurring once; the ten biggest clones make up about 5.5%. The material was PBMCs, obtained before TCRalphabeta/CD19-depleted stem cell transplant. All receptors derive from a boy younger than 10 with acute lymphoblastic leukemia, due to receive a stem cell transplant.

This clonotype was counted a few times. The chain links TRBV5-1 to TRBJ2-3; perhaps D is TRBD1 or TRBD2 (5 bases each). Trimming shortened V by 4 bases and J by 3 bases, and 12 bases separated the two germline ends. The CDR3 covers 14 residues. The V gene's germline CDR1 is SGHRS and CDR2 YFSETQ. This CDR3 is CASSHWDGTDTQYF. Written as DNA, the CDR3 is TGCGCCAGCAGCCACTGGGACGGAACAGATACGCAGTATTTT.

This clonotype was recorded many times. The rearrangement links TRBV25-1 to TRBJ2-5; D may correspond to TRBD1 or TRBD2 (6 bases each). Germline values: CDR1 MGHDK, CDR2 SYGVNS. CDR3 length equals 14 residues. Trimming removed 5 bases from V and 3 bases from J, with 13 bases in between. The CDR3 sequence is CASSFPGAEETQYF. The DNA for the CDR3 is TGTGCCAGCAGTTTTCCGGGGGCAGAAGAGACCCAGTACTTC.

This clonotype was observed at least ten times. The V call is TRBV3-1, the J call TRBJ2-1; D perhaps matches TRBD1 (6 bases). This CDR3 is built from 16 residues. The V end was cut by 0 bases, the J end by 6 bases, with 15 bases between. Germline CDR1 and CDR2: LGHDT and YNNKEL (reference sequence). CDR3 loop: CASSQDARTGFNEQFF. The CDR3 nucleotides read TGTGCCAGCAGCCAAGATGCCCGAACAGGGTTCAATGAGCAGTTCTTC.

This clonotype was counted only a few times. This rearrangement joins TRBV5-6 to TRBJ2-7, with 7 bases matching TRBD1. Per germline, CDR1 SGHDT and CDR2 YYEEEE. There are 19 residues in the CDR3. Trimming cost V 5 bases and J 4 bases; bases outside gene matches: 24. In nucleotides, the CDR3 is TGTGCCAGCAGTAAGACCGACAGGGTTGGAGTCGAGCCCCCTTACGAGCAGTACTTC. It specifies CASSKTDRVGVEPPYEQYF. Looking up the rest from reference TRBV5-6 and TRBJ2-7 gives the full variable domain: DAGVTQSPTHLIKTRGQQVTLRCSPKSGHDTVSWYQQALGQGPQFIFQYYEEEERQRGNFPDRFSGHQFPNYSSELNVNALLLGDSALYLCASSKTDRVGVEPPYEQYFGPGTRLTVT.